A single sample gave rise to the 8 T cell receptor beta chains below, sequenced in a study of T cells in Graves' hyperthyroidism and ophthalmopathy. Researchers took RNA transcripts and amplified the TCR beta CDR3 regions from them. An initial round of RT-PCR targeting the TCR CDR3 relied on the HTBI primer set. TCRdb independently ran MiXCR on the multiplex PCR reads; one entry per CDR3 protein. The sample records roughly 740,000 distinct CDR3 sequences, approximately 16% being singletons. What was sequenced was blood. The receptors stem from a man between 18 and 35 years old with Graves' hyperthyroidism.

This clonotype was seen repeatedly, ten times or more. This chain connects TRBV12-3 or TRBV12-4 to TRBJ2-7; TRBD2 aligns across 7 bases. The CDR3 totals 15 residues. Germline trimming cut 5 bases from V and 1 base from J; bases unmatched to any gene: 8. This CDR3 reads CASSPSGLSSYEQYF. DNA for the CDR3: TGTGCCAGCAGTCCGTCGGGACTATCGTCCTACGAGCAGTACTTC.

This clonotype appeared many times. The chain combines TRBV28 with TRBJ2-5; possibly TRBD1 or TRBD2 for D (5 bases each). Per the germline V gene, CDR1 is MDHEN and CDR2 is SYDVKM. V lost 8 bases to trimming and J lost 5 bases, with 21 bases between them. This CDR3 spans 15 amino acids. The CDR3 bases are TGTGCCAGCGAGCCAGGGAGCCGGGTCGGGGAGACCCAGTACTTC. Protein: CASEPGSRVGETQYF.

This chain uses TRBV6-1 with TRBJ2-3; TRBD1 matches at 7 bases. V dropped 5 bases and J dropped 3; count of bases not matched to a gene: 8. CDR1 and CDR2 (germline): MNHNS, SASEGT. This CDR3 has 15 amino acids. The CDR3 sequence: CASSRRTGSTDTQYF. CDR3 nucleotides: TGTGCCAGCAGTAGAAGGACAGGATCGACAGATACGCAGTATTTT.

This clonotype was found many times. The rearrangement joins TRBV12-3 or TRBV12-4 to TRBJ1-5; D perhaps matches TRBD1 (5 bases). Trimming took 6 bases from V and 2 from J, leaving 14 bases between them. The CDR3 length is 15 residues. As DNA, the CDR3 is TGTGCCAGCAGCCCCGGAGGGGCGGGCAATCAGCCCCAGCATTTT. It specifies CASSPGGAGNQPQHF.

The V gene is TRBV29-1, the J gene TRBJ2-1; 8 bases are a match to TRBD2. From germline, CDR1 is SQVTM and CDR2 ANQGSEA. V was pared by 3 bases and J by 4 bases, with 8 bases of the junction left unmatched. The CDR3 runs to 15 residues. CDR3 coding DNA: TGCAGCGTTGATCCAGCGGGAGCGGCGTACAATGAGCAGTTCTTC. Encoded protein: CSVDPAGAAYNEQFF.

This clonotype has ten or more counts. V and J are TRBV6-1 and TRBJ2-7; 8 bases are a match to TRBD2. The CDR3 sequence is 14 residues long. V was clipped by 4 bases and J by 3 bases; unmatched bases: 5. Germline-derived CDR1 and CDR2 are MNHNS and SASEGT. In nucleotides, the CDR3 is TGTGCCAGCAGTGGGGCGGGGGGAGGCTACGAGCAGTACTTC. As protein: CASSGAGGGYEQYF.

This clonotype was seen more than once but under ten times. The chain combines TRBV7-9 with TRBJ2-5; D ambiguous. The CDR3 contains 15 residues. Germline CDR1 and CDR2: SEHNR and FQNEAQ (reference sequence). V was shortened by 5 bases and J by 3 bases, with 16 bases between the two germline ends. For the CDR3, the DNA is TGTGCCAGCAGCCTAAGTGACCTTCGGGAAGAGACCCAGTACTTC. As protein: CASSLSDLREETQYF.

The chain couples TRBV25-1 to TRBJ2-7, with D unresolved. This CDR3 region has 14 residues. V gave up 2 bases and J gave up 0 bases, with 8 bases separating them. Germline loops: CDR1 MGHDK, CDR2 SYGVNS. The CDR3 spells CASSERGHSYEQYF. The DNA for the CDR3 is TGTGCCAGCAGTGAACGAGGCCACTCCTACGAGCAGTACTTC.